One and the same sample provided the 20 T cell receptor beta chains below, sequenced in a study of cytomegalovirus exposure and HLA in healthy donors. The PCR used 60 Vbeta and 13 Jbeta primers. Sequencing used immunoSEQ multiplex PCR; TCRdb keeps in-frame clones, though not all of them. The table records 90,000 to 150,000 clones, roughly four fifths of them present only once. The material sequenced was PBMCs. All receptors come from a woman aged 25 to 39 in good health and CMV-seropositive.

This clone appeared a few times. The chain combines TRBV7-6 with TRBJ2-7; maybe TRBD2 (7 bases). This CDR3 has 16 residues. CDR1 and CDR2 (germline): SGHVS, FNYEAQ. V was pared by 3 bases and J by 4 bases, with 19 bases between. The CDR3 DNA follows: TGTGCCAGCAGCTTCTCTGAGGGGGGGGGCCAATACGAGCAGTACTTC. It is translated as CASSFSEGGGQYEQYF.

About this clone: Other DNA sequences of this sample code for an identical CDR3. This chain connects TRBV28 to TRBJ2-7; a weak D match, TRBD2 (6 bases). The germline V and J ends were trimmed by 2 bases and 4 bases, with 21 bases remaining between them. This CDR3 comprises 17 residues. Germline CDR1 MDHEN, CDR2 SYDVKM. CDR3 sequence (DNA): TGTGCCAGCAGTTTAGGGGGGTACAAGAGGGGTGAATACGAGCAGTACTTC. This encodes CASSLGGYKRGEYEQYF.

Written as DNA, the CDR3 is TGCAGCGTTGAAGGACAGGGGATATACAATGAGCAGTTCTTC. It specifies CSVEGQGIYNEQFF. This chain connects TRBV29-1 to TRBJ2-1, with 8 positions matching TRBD1. The CDR3 has 14 amino acids. Germline V CDR1 and CDR2: SQVTM, ANQGSEA. V was clipped by 1 base and J by 4 bases; unmatched bases: 3.

The V and J genes are TRBV7-2 and TRBJ2-3; 12 nucleotides agree with TRBD2. The junction had 6 bases not matched to a gene; V was cut back by 4 bases and J by 1 base. This CDR3 has 17 residues. Germline CDR1 and CDR2: SGHTA and FQGNSA. DNA of the CDR3: TGTGCCAGCAGCTCCAAACGGACTAGCGGGGGCACAGATACGCAGTATTTT. Protein product: CASSSKRTSGGTDTQYF.

The genes are TRBV5-5 and TRBJ1-5; D perhaps matches TRBD1 (5 bases). Per the germline V gene, CDR1 is SGHKS and CDR2 is YYEKEE (reference sequence). The CDR3 runs 15 residues. Trimming pared 4 bases from V and 6 bases from J, leaving 17 bases between. The CDR3, as DNA: TGTGCCAGCAGCCCCGGGGACGGGAGGGCTCAGCCCCAGCATTTT. This encodes CASSPGDGRAQPQHF. The variable domain in full, completed from reference TRBV5-5 and TRBJ1-5, reads DAGVTQSPTHLIKTRGQQVTLRCSPISGHKSVSWYQQVLGQGPQFIFQYYEKEERGRGNFPDRFSARQFPNYSSELNVNALLLGDSALYLCASSPGDGRAQPQHFGDGTRLSIL.

The chain joins TRBV9 to TRBJ2-2; TRBD2 agrees at 11 bases. Unmatched junction bases numbered 5, after V lost 0 bases and J lost 7 bases. From germline, CDR1 is SGDLS and CDR2 YYNGEE. The CDR3 sequence is 16 residues long. Written as DNA, the CDR3 is TGTGCCAGCAGCGTAGGACTAGCGGGGAGGGACGGGGAGCTGTTTTTT. Amino acids: CASSVGLAGRDGELFF.

This rearrangement joins TRBV6-5 to TRBJ1-1; 8 bases are a match to TRBD1. Unmatched junction bases numbered 10, after V lost 5 bases and J lost 8 bases. CDR3 length: 14 residues. Per germline, CDR1 MNHEY and CDR2 SVGAGI. The CDR3 is CASSPPGGHSEAFF. CDR3 sequence (DNA): TGTGCCAGCAGTCCTCCAGGGGGCCATTCGGAAGCTTTCTTT.

The V gene is TRBV15, the J gene TRBJ1-4, with 7 nucleotides matching TRBD1. The trim removed 0 bases at V and 8 bases at J, leaving 6 bases unmatched. Per the germline V gene, CDR1 is LNHNV and CDR2 is YYDKDF (reference sequence). The CDR3 contains 15 residues. CDR3 coding DNA: TGTGCCACCAGCAGAGATAAGGGGGCCAACGAAAAACTGTTTTTT. This codes for CATSRDKGANEKLFF. Drawing the rest from reference TRBV15 and TRBJ1-4, the complete variable domain is DAMVIQNPRYQVTQFGKPVTLSCSQTLNHNVMYWYQQKSSQAPKLLFHYYDKDFNNEADTPDNFQSRRPNTSFCFLDIRSPGLGDTAMYLCATSRDKGANEKLFFGSGTQLSVL.

This clone was recorded only once. The rearrangement links TRBV6-6 to TRBJ1-5; 8 nucleotides agree with TRBD1. The CDR3 runs to 15 residues. Unmatched junction bases numbered 7, after V lost 5 bases and J lost 4 bases. Germline values: CDR1 MNHNY, CDR2 SVGAGI (reference sequence). CDR3 loop: CASSAGTGNNQPQHF. The DNA of the CDR3 is TGTGCCAGCAGTGCCGGGACAGGCAATAATCAGCCCCAGCATTTT.

There are a few counts of this clone. The J gene is TRBJ2-1, the V gene TRBV6-1; D might be TRBD1 (6 bases). This CDR3 contains 14 residues. The V gene's germline CDR1 is MNHNS and CDR2 SASEGT. Trimming removed 5 bases at V and 0 bases at J, with 8 bases between. The CDR3 DNA reads as TGTGCCAGCAGTAGCAGGGGCTCCTACAATGAGCAGTTCTTC. It codes for CASSSRGSYNEQFF.

This clone was detected a few times. The rearrangement joins TRBV5-4 to TRBJ2-6; D is perhaps TRBD1 (7 bases). This CDR3 is built from 17 residues. V was clipped by 4 bases and J by 3 bases, with 17 bases between them. CDR1 and CDR2 from the germline V gene are SGHNT and YYREEE (reference sequence). The CDR3 coding sequence is TGTGCCAGCAGCCGGAGGGCAGGGGGACTTGGGGCCAACGTCCTGACTTTC. Translating it yields CASSRRAGGLGANVLTF.

This chain joins TRBV4-2 and TRBJ2-1; a weak D match, TRBD1 (6 bases). Germline loops: CDR1 LGHNA, CDR2 YNFKEQ. The CDR3 has 18 residues. The germline V and J ends were trimmed by 1 base and 5 bases, with 21 bases remaining between them. The CDR3 reads CASSQVVRSGAGHNEQFF. The CDR3 coding sequence is TGTGCCAGCAGCCAAGTAGTGAGGTCAGGGGCAGGTCACAATGAGCAGTTCTTC.

The chain joins TRBV6-1 to TRBJ2-7, with 9 bases that match TRBD1. The germline CDR1 and CDR2 sequences are MNHNS and SASEGT. The CDR3 sequence is 16 residues long. Unmatched junction bases numbered 8, after V lost 2 bases and J lost 3 bases. The DNA of the CDR3 is TGTGCCAGCAGTGAAAATTCGGGACAGGGATTCTACGAGCAGTACTTC. Translation gives CASSENSGQGFYEQYF.

The rearrangement joins TRBV7-2 to TRBJ2-1; TRBD2 matches 12 bases. Germline assignment: CDR1 SGHTA and CDR2 FQGNSA. The trim removed 5 bases at V and 2 bases at J, leaving 7 bases unmatched. CDR3 size: 17 residues. This CDR3 is CASSPRTSGAPYNEQFF. The CDR3, as DNA: TGTGCCAGCAGCCCCAGGACTAGCGGGGCCCCCTACAATGAGCAGTTCTTC. Based on the CDR3 plus reference TRBV7-2 and TRBJ2-1, the full variable domain is GAGVSQSPSNKVTEKGKDVELRCDPISGHTALYWYRQSLGQGLEFLIYFQGNSAPDKSGLPSDRFSAERTGGSVSTLTIQRTQQEDSAVYLCASSPRTSGAPYNEQFFGPGTRLTVL.

This sequence joins TRBV6-1 and TRBJ2-7, with 7 bases aligning to TRBD1. Unmatched junction bases numbered 5, after V lost 6 bases and J lost 0 bases. Germline-derived CDR1 and CDR2 are MNHNS and SASEGT. The CDR3 is 14 amino acids. CDR3 sequence (DNA): TGTGCCAGCAGCCTCGACAGGGTCTCCTACGAGCAGTACTTC. Its protein product is CASSLDRVSYEQYF.

This chain connects TRBV5-6 to TRBJ1-2; 7 bases fit TRBD1. The CDR3 is made up of 14 amino acids. The J segment lost 3 bases and the V segment lost 2 bases, leaving 4 bases of the junction unmatched. Germline V gene data show CDR1 as SGHDT and CDR2 as YYEEEE. CDR3 amino acids: CASSFGTADYGYTF. CDR3 DNA sequence: TGTGCCAGCAGCTTTGGGACAGCAGACTATGGCTACACCTTC.

The chain has TRBV29-1 and TRBJ2-5; D may be TRBD1 (6 bases). V was trimmed by 7 bases and J by 0 bases, leaving 15 bases between them. Germline V gene lookup returns CDR1 SQVTM and CDR2 ANQGSEA. The CDR3 loop spans 14 amino acids. The CDR3 spells CSGTGTPYQETQYF. CDR3 in DNA: TGCAGCGGAACCGGGACACCGTACCAAGAGACCCAGTACTTC.

The gene calls are TRBV4-1 and TRBJ1-2, with 7 bases identical to TRBD1. CDR3 length equals 15 residues. The junction had 11 bases not matched to a gene; V was cut back by 6 bases and J by 4 bases. The germline gives CDR1 MGHRA, CDR2 YSYEKL. CDR3 amino acids: CASSPGQATPYGYTF. CDR3 nucleotide sequence: TGCGCCAGCAGTCCTGGACAGGCAACACCCTATGGCTACACCTTC.

The chain combines TRBV4-2 with TRBJ2-5; tentative D call: TRBD1 (6 bases). The germline gives CDR1 LGHNA, CDR2 YNFKEQ. This CDR3 comprises 15 residues. Trimming left V 4 bases short and J 1 base short, with 13 bases between. In DNA form, the CDR3 reads TGTGCCAGCAGCCCCCGGACAGCCTCCCAAGAGACCCAGTACTTC. Its translation is CASSPRTASQETQYF.

Here the CDR3 DNA reads TGTGCCAGCAGAGAGACAGGGGTGTTTTGCGGCTACACCTTC. Translated: CASRETGVFCGYTF. This chain joins TRBV6-5 and TRBJ1-2; 8 bases are shared with TRBD1. V lost 6 bases and J lost 8; bases outside the gene matches: 11. The CDR3 totals 14 residues. CDR1 MNHEY and CDR2 SVGAGI come from the germline V gene.